The rows below give T cell receptor beta chains drawn from one sample of a study of graft-versus-host responses after intestinal transplantation. Their antigens remain unidentified. Some clones are missing from TCRdb's copy, which holds only in-frame ones; the method was immunoSEQ multiplex PCR. The sample records 35,000 to 45,000 clones, approximately 94% being singletons. The material sequenced was unstimulated CD4+ T cells sorted from spleen or lymph node cells, taken before transplant. The receptors derive from a human donor who was the organ donor for an intestinal transplant. Both conserved end residues are part of each CDR3. A D gene is named only where the DNA matches it firmly. Size tells how often a clone was seen (once, few, many) or the class of an expanded clone, and some rows leave it out.

clone size | J gene | D gene | V gene | CDR3 DNA | CDR3 protein
. | TRBJ2-5 | . | TRBV20-1 | TGCAGTGCTAGGCGGTCTGAGACCCAGTACTTC | CSARRSETQYF
. | TRBJ1-2 | . | TRBV29-1 | TGCAGCGTTGATGAGTTATATAATGGCTACACCTTC | CSVDELYNGYTF
. | TRBJ2-3 | TRBD1 | TRBV7-6 | TGTGCCAGCAGCTTAGCGGGACAGCGGAGCACAGATACGCAGTATTTT | CASSLAGQRSTDTQYF
. | TRBJ1-1 | . | TRBV4-3 | TGCGCCAGCAGCTTGGGGACTCGGGACACTGAAGCTTTCTTT | CASSLGTRDTEAFF
. | TRBJ2-5 | TRBD2 | TRBV18 | TGTGCCAGCTCTCCCCGCCGAGCGGGGGGCACGGGGGAGACCCAGTACTTC | CASSPRRAGGTGETQYF
. | TRBJ2-3 | TRBD1 | TRBV5-6 | TGTGCCAGCAGCCCAACTATCACAGGGGGCGCGACAGATACGCAGTATTTT | CASSPTITGGATDTQYF
. | TRBJ1-2 | . | TRBV7-6 | TGTGCCAGCAGCTTAAATGGCTACACCTTC | CASSLNGYTF
once | TRBJ2-1 | TRBD2 | TRBV5-4 | TGTGCCAGCACCTTAATCGGGGGGTACAATGAGCAGTTCTTC | CASTLIGGYNEQFF
. | TRBJ1-5 | TRBD1 | TRBV4-2 | TGTGCCAGCAGCCCAGTAGACAGGGATGGCAATCAGCCCCAGCATTTT | CASSPVDRDGNQPQHF
once | TRBJ1-2 | . | TRBV5-6 | TGTGCCAGCAGCTTGGCCGGGACGCCGGTCCGCTATGGCTACACCTTC | CASSLAGTPVRYGYTF
. | TRBJ1-4 | . | TRBV4-3 | TGCGCCAGCAGCCAAGTCGGCGGAGCCTTTAATGAAAAACTGTTTTTT | CASSQVGGAFNEKLFF
. | TRBJ1-1 | . | TRBV5-1 | TGCGCCAGCAGCTTGGACAGGGTGAACACTGAAGCTTTCTTT | CASSLDRVNTEAFF
. | TRBJ1-2 | TRBD1 | TRBV15 | TGTGCCACCATGGACCAGGGGGCCTATGGCTACACCTTC | CATMDQGAYGYTF
once | TRBJ2-1 | . | TRBV7-9 | TGTGCCAGCAGCTTAGGGAGGGGCCTCCATCGTAATGAGCAGTTCTTC | CASSLGRGLHRNEQFF
. | TRBJ2-5 | . | TRBV5-4 | TGTGCCAGCAGCTTGGGGCGGGAGACCCAGTACTTC | CASSLGRETQYF
. | TRBJ1-4 | . | TRBV5-5 | TGTGCCAGCAGCCTTGTTTTGGAGGAAAAACTGTTTTTT | CASSLVLEEKLFF
. | TRBJ2-2 | . | TRBV11-3 | TGTGCCAGCAGCCTCCAGTCGGGGGTACGCACCGGGGAGCTGTTTTTT | CASSLQSGVRTGELFF
few | TRBJ2-7 | TRBD1 | TRBV7-9 | TGTGCCAGCAGCTTCGGGACAGACACGGGAGAGCAGTACTTC | CASSFGTDTGEQYF
. | TRBJ2-7 | . | TRBV2 | TGTGCCAGCCGAGGACAGGGAGGGACCTACGAGCAGTACTTC | CASRGQGGTYEQYF
few | TRBJ1-6 | TRBD1 | TRBV7-9 | TGTGCCAGCAGCCGGGGACAGGGGCGTAATTCACCCCTCCACTTT | CASSRGQGRNSPLHF
. | TRBJ2-5 | TRBD2 | TRBV7-2 | TGTGCCAGCAGCTTCGGGGGGTTGGAGACCCAGTACTTC | CASSFGGLETQYF
. | TRBJ2-2 | . | TRBV11-3 | TGTGCCAGCAGCTCCAGGGGGAGGACCGGGGAGCTGTTTTTT | CASSSRGRTGELFF